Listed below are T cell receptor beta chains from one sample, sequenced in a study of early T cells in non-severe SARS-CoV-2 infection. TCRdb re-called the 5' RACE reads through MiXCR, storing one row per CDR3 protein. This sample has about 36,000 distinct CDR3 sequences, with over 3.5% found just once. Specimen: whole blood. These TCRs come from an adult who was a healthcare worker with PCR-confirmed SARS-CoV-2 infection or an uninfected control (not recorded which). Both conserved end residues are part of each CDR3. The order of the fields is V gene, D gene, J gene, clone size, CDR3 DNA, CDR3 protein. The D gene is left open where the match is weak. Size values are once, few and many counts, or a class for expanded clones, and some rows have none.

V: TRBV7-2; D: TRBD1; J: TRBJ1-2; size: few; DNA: TGTGCCAGCAGCTTAGAAGGGGGCTATGGCTATGGCTACACCTTC; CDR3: CASSLEGGYGYGYTF
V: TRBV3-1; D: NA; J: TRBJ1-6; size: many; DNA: TGTGCCAGCAGCCAAGTTAGGGTAGGAAAGAATTCACCCCTCCACTTT; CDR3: CASSQVRVGKNSPLHF
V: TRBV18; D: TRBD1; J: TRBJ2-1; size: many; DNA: TGTGCCAGCTCACCCGTCCCGGGACAGACACCCTGGGGCTACAATGAGCAGTTCTTC; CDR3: CASSPVPGQTPWGYNEQFF
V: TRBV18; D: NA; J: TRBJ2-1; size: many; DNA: TGTGCCAGCTCACCAATCTTCGACACAACTTACAATGAGCAGTTCTTC; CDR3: CASSPIFDTTYNEQFF
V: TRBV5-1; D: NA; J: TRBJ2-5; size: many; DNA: TGCGCCAGCAGCTTGAACGGGGTCGAGACCCAGTACTTC; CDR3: CASSLNGVETQYF
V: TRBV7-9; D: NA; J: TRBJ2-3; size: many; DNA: TGTGCCAGCAGCTCCCACGGGACAGATACGCAGTATTTT; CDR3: CASSSHGTDTQYF
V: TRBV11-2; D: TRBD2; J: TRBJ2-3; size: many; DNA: TGTGCCAGCACCTTGACCCGGACTAGCGGGAGGTGGACAGATACGCAGTATTTT; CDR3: CASTLTRTSGRWTDTQYF
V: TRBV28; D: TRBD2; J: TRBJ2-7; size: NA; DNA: TGTGCCAGCAGTTATAGCGGGGGGAATAATTACGAGCAGTACTTC; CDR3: CASSYSGGNNYEQYF
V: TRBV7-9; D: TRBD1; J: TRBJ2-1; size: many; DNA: TGTGCCAGCAGCTCACCGGACAGGGGATACCAGGTCTTC; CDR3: CASSSPDRGYQVF
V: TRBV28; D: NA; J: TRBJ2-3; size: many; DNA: TGTGCCAGCAGTTCCGCGGGAGATACGCAGTATTTT; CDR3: CASSSAGDTQYF
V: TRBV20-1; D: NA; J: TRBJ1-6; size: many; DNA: TGCAGTGCTAGAACTGTGGGGACGGGAGATTCACCCCTCCACTTT; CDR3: CSARTVGTGDSPLHF
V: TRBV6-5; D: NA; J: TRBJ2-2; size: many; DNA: TGTGCCAGCAGTACCGGGACCTCTGACACCGGGGAGCTGTTTTTT; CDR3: CASSTGTSDTGELFF
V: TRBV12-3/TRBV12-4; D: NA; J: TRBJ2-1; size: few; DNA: TGTGCCAGCAGTTCCAGGGTTGGCTACAATGAGCAGTTCTTC; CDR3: CASSSRVGYNEQFF
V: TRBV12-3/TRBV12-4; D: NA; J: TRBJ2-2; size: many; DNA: TGTGCCAGCAGTTTAGGCTTAACCGGGGAGCTGTTTTTT; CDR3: CASSLGLTGELFF
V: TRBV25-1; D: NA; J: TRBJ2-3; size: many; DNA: TGTGCCAGCAGTACGGACGCAGATACGCAGTATTTT; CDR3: CASSTDADTQYF
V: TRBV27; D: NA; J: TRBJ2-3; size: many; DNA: TGTGCCAGCAGTAGGGGGGACTTTAGCACAGATACGCAGTATTTT; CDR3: CASSRGDFSTDTQYF
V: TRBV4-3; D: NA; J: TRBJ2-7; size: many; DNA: TGCGCCAGCACGAGGGACTTACGGGACGGCGAGCAGTACTTC; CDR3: CASTRDLRDGEQYF
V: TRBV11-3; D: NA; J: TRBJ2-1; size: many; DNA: TGTGCCAGCAGGCGCGGGACGGGCTCCTACAATGAGCAGTTCTTC; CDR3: CASRRGTGSYNEQFF
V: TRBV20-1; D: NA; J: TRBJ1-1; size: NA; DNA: TGCAGTGCTAGAGAGGGGGCAGGCACTGAAGCTTTCTTT; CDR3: CSAREGAGTEAFF
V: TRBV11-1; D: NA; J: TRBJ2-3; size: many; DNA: TGTGCCAGCAGCTTATTCGGTCAGAACACAGATACGCAGTATTTT; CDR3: CASSLFGQNTDTQYF
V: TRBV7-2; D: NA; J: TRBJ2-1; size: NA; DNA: TGTGCCAGCAGCTACGGACAGTTTTTCAATGAGCAGTTCTTC; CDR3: CASSYGQFFNEQFF
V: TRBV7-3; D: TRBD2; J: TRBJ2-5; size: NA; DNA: TGTGCCAGCAGCTTAAAAGGTCTAGCGGGAGGGCCGCGCGAGACCCAGTACTTC; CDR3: CASSLKGLAGGPRETQYF
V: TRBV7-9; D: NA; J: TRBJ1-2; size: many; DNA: TGTGCCAGCAGCTTACGCGGGACGGACCCGAATGGCTACACCTTC; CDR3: CASSLRGTDPNGYTF
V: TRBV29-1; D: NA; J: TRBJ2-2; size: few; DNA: TGCAGCGTTGGTCCAGGGGCCGGCGGGGAGCTGTTTTTT; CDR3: CSVGPGAGGELFF
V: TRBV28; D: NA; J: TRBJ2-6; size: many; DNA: TGTGCCAGCAGCCTCCTCAATGGGGCCAACGTCCTGACTTTC; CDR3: CASSLLNGANVLTF
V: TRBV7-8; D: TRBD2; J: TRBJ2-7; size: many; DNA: TGTGCCAGCAGCTTAGTGGCGGGAGGAGGGTACGAGCAGTACTTC; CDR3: CASSLVAGGGYEQYF
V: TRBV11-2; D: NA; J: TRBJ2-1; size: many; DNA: TGTGCCAGCAGCCCCCTAGGGTTCGGCAATGAGCAGTTCTTC; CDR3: CASSPLGFGNEQFF
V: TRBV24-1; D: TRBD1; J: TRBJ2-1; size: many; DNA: TGTGCCACCAGTGAGGGGACAGGGCCCTACAATGAGCAGTTCTTC; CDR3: CATSEGTGPYNEQFF
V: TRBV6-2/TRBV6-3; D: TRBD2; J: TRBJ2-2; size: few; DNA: TGTGCCAGCATCGCACTTAGCGGGAAGGTCACCGGGGAGCTGTTTTTT; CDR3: CASIALSGKVTGELFF
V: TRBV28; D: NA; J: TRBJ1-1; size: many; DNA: TGTGCCAGCAAGGAAGGGTACACTGAAGCTTTCTTT; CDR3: CASKEGYTEAFF
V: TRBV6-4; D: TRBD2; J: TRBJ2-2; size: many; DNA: TGTGCCAGCAGCCGCGGGAGACCCAACACCGGGGAGCTGTTTTTT; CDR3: CASSRGRPNTGELFF
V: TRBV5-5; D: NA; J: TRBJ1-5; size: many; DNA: TGTGCCAGCAGCCCAGGGAGTACTAATCAGCCCCAGCATTTT; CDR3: CASSPGSTNQPQHF
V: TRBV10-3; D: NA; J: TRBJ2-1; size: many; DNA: TGTGCCATCAGTGAGGCGGGCGGATACAATGAGCAGTTCTTC; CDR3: CAISEAGGYNEQFF
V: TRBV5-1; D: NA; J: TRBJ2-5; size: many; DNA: TGCGCCAGCAGCGCGGCCTGGGACGGCCAAGAGACCCAGTACTTC; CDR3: CASSAAWDGQETQYF
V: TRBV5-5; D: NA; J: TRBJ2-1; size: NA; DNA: TGTGCCAGCAGCTTGGAGACACTCCCGTACAATGAGCAGTTCTTC; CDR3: CASSLETLPYNEQFF
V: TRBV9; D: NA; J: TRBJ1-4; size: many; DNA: TGTGCCAGCAGCCCCCGGGGCGCCTCTAATGAAAAACTGTTTTTT; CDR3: CASSPRGASNEKLFF
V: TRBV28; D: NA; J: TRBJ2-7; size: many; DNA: TGTGCCAGCAGTTCCACAGGGACCGCTTTGGGCTACGAGCAGTACTTC; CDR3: CASSSTGTALGYEQYF
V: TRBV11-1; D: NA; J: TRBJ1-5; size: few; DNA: TGTGCCAGCAGCTTATCAGGGAATCAGCCCCAGCATTTT; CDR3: CASSLSGNQPQHF
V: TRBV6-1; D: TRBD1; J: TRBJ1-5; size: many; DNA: TGTGCCAGCAGTGAAAGGGGACAGCAAAACAATCAGCCCCAGCATTTT; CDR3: CASSERGQQNNQPQHF
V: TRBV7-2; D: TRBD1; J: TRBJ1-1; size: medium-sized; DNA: TGTGCCAGCAGCACCCATGGACAGGGGGGAGGAAGAGAAGCTTTCTTT; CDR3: CASSTHGQGGGREAFF
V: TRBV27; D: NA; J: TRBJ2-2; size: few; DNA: TGTGCCAGCAGTTTATCGTCAGGGGCCGGGGAGCTGTTTTTT; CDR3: CASSLSSGAGELFF
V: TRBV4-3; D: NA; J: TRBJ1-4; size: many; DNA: TGCGCCAGCAGCGCCCAGGGGAGAGCTAATGAAAAACTGTTTTTT; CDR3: CASSAQGRANEKLFF